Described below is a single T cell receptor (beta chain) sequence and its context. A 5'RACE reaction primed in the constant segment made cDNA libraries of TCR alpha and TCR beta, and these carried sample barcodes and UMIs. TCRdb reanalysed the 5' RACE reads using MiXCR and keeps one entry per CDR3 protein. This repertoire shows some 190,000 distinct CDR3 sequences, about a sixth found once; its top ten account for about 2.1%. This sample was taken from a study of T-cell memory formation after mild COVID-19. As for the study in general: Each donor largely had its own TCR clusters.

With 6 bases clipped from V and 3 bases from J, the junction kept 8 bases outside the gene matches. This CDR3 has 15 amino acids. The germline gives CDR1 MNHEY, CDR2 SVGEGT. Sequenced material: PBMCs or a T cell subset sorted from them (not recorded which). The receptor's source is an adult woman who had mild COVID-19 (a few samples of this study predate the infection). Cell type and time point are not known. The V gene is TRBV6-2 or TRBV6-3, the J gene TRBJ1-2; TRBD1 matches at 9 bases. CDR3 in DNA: TGTGCCAGCAGACGTACGGGACAGGGAGACTATGGCTACACCTTC. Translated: CASRRTGQGDYGYTF.